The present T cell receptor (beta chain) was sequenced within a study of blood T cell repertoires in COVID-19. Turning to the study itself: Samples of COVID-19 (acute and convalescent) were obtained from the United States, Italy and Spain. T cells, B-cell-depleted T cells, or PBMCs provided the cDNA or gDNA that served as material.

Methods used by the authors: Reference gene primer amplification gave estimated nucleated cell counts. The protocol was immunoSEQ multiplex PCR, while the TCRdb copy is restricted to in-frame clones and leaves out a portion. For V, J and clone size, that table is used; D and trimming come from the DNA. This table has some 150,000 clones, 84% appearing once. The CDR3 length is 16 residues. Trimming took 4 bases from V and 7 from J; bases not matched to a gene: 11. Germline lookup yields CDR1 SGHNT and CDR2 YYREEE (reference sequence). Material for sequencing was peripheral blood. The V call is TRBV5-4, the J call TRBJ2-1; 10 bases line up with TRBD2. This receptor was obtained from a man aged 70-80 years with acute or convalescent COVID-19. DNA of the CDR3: TGTGCCAGCAGCCCCCGAGTAGCGGGAGGATATAATGAGCAGTTCTTC. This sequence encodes CASSPRVAGGYNEQFF.